This T cell receptor beta chain was documented in a study of technical replicates of blood from several donors. Trimming left V 3 bases short and J 1 base short, with 14 bases between. CDR1 is SGHRS, CDR2 YFSETQ, per germline. This CDR3 is built from 15 residues. Method: immunoSEQ multiplex PCR; TCRdb's copy keeps in-frame clones and lacks some. The table includes about 81,000 clones, more than 80% detected once. The sequence was collected from a human donor in good health. Some clones in this sample may be carry-over from other donors' samples. The chain joins TRBV5-1 to TRBJ2-7; D uncertain. Sequenced input: PBMCs. In DNA form, the CDR3 reads TGCGCCAGCAGCTCCTTCCCGGCAGGTTCCTACGAGCAGTACTTC. This codes for CASSSFPAGSYEQYF.